One and the same sample provided the 20 T cell receptor beta chains below, sequenced in a study of tissue T cells after allogeneic stem cell transplantation. Sequencing used immunoSEQ multiplex PCR; TCRdb keeps in-frame clones, though not all of them. The table lists around 9,000 clones, roughly 45% of them singletons. Noted time point: mouse harvest day 7 after allogeneic transplant. Tail vein injection delivered 10^7 T-cell-depleted bone marrow cells and 10^6 splenic CD5+ T cells. Source material: skin. The receptors here all came from a female BALB/c mouse given C57BL/6 T cells with graft-versus-host disease after an allogeneic hematopoietic cell transplant.

This clone has only a few counts. Mouse germline and gene names are used. The sequence runs out 1 residue before the end of the CDR3; the remainder is reconstructed from the germline J gene. The V call is TRBV26, the J call TRBJ1-3; 7 bases align to TRBD1. The V segment lost 4 bases and the J segment 0 bases; nucleotides outside the gene matches: 3. This CDR3 has 15 amino acids. Per germline, CDR1 KGHPV and CDR2 FQNQEV (reference sequence). The CDR3 region is CASSPTGNSGNTLYF. CDR3 DNA, as far as it was read: TGTGCCAGCAGTCCGACAGGGAATTCTGGAAATACGCTCTAT.

As regards this clone: Gene names refer to mouse genes. The read falls 1 residue short of the CDR3 end, and the missing part is taken from the germline J gene. J is TRBJ2-2 and V is TRBV13-3; unclear D gene. This CDR3 contains 13 residues. V dropped 5 bases and J dropped 9 bases, with 14 bases sitting between them. Germline assignment: CDR1 NNHDY and CDR2 SYVADS. The CDR3 region is CASREEKHRQLYF. The CDR3 DNA, read in part, is TGTGCCAGCAGGGAGGAAAAACACCGGCAGCTCTAC. The full variable domain, with the rest looked up from reference TRBV13-3 and TRBJ2-2, is EAAVTQSPRSKVAVTGGKVTLSCHQTNNHDYMYWYRQDTGHGLRLIHYSYVADSTEKGDIPDGYKASRPSQENFSLILELASLSQTAVYFCASREEKHRQLYFGEGSKLTVL.

A note on this clone: Gene names and germline match the mouse. The CDR3 extends 1 residue past the end of the read, so its final part is completed from the germline J gene. This rearrangement joins TRBV26 to TRBJ2-4, with D possibly matching TRBD1 (6 bases). The length of the CDR3 is 15 residues. Looked up from germline, CDR1 is KGHPV and CDR2 is FQNQEV (reference sequence). The germline V and J ends were trimmed by 2 bases and 0 bases, with 9 bases remaining between them. The CDR3 here is CASSLGTTSQNTLYF. The covered CDR3 bases are TGTGCCAGCAGTCTGGGGACAACTAGTCAAAACACCTTGTAC. The entire variable domain, with the rest obtained from reference TRBV26 and TRBJ2-4, is as follows: NSKVIQTPRYLVKGQGQKAKMRCIPEKGHPVVFWYQQNKNNEFKFLINFQNQEVLQQIDMTEKRFSAECPSNSPCSLEIQSSEAGDSALYLCASSLGTTSQNTLYFGAGTRLSVL.

In its sample, this clone was seen a few times. The gene symbols are mouse symbols. The read terminates 1 residue ahead of where the CDR3 ends, so the germline J gene completes it. The chain links TRBV13-1 to TRBJ2-7; 11 bases match TRBD2. There are 14 residues in the CDR3. V lost 1 base, J lost 4 bases, and 1 base stayed unmatched. CDR1 NSHNY and CDR2 SYGAGN come from the germline V gene. This CDR3 is CASSDRLGGYEQYF. Incomplete CDR3 DNA: TGTGCCAGCAGTGATCGACTGGGGGGGTATGAACAGTAC.

About this clone: The gene symbols are mouse symbols. The read ends 1 residue early relative to the CDR3; the germline J gene fills the gap. The chain joins TRBV2 to TRBJ2-5; D uncertain. The CDR3 contains 15 residues. V shed 0 bases and J shed 2 bases, with 9 bases lying between them. The germline gives CDR1 LGHNA, CDR2 YSYQKL. The DNA read from the CDR3 is TGTGCCAGCAGCCAAGATGGGAGAGGCCAAGACACCCAGTAC. As protein: CASSQDGRGQDTQY. Given in full, the CDR3 is CASSQDGRGQDTQYF. The full variable domain, completed using reference TRBV2 and TRBJ2-5, is DPKIIQKPKYLVAVTGSEKILICEQYLGHNAMYWYRQSAKKPLEFMFSYSYQKLMDNQTASSRFQPQSSKKNHLDLQITALKPDDSATYFCASSQDGRGQDTQYFGPGTRLLVL.

Comments on this clone: Mouse names are used for the genes. With the read ending 1 residue before the CDR3 end, the germline J gene is used to fill in that end. V is TRBV14 and J is TRBJ2-1, with TRBD1 as a possible D gene (7 bases). This CDR3 has 14 amino acids. Trimming took off 2 bases at V and 7 bases at J, with 13 bases between the two ends. Germline values: CDR1 SGHDT, CDR2 FRDEAV. The sequenced part of the CDR3 DNA is TGTGCCAGCAGTTTGATGGCAGGGGGGGCTGAGCAGTTC. Translated, it gives CASSLMAGGAEQF. The whole CDR3 is CASSLMAGGAEQFF.

In regard to this clone: Genes and germline come from the mouse. The read ends 1 residue early relative to the CDR3; the germline J gene fills the gap. The chain couples TRBV1 to TRBJ2-5; 12 bases line up with TRBD2. The CDR3 runs 15 residues. V dropped 2 bases and J dropped 4; count of bases not matched to a gene: 1. The V gene's germline CDR1 is NSQYPW and CDR2 LRSPGD (reference sequence). CDR3 residues: CTCSAWTGGEDTQYF. The covered CDR3 bases are TGCACCTGCAGTGCATGGACTGGGGGGGAAGACACCCAGTAC. The full variable domain, rest sourced from reference TRBV1 and TRBJ2-5, is VTLLEQNPRWRLVPRGQAVNLRCILKNSQYPWMSWYQQDLQKQLQWLFTLRSPGDKEVKSLPGADYLATRVTDTELRLQVANMSQGRTLYCTCSAWTGGEDTQYFGPGTRLLVL.

The table lists this clone with a few counts. Each gene name is a mouse one. The CDR3 end lies 1 residue beyond the end of the read and is filled in from the germline J gene. The rearrangement links TRBV12-1 to TRBJ2-2, with 8 nucleotides matching TRBD2. CDR1 and CDR2 from the germline V gene are SGHSN and HYEKVE. V was clipped by 0 bases and J by 7 bases; unmatched bases: 3. CDR3 length equals 14 residues. The chain's CDR3 is CASSLAGGSGQLYF. The part of the CDR3 DNA that was read is TGTGCCAGCTCTCTCGCTGGGGGGAGCGGGCAGCTCTAC.

The count of this clone is one. Germline and genes here are mouse. The DNA ends 1 residue before the CDR3 does, and the rest of the CDR3 is filled in from the germline J gene. This sequence joins TRBV26 and TRBJ1-1; 9 nucleotides match TRBD1. This CDR3 has 13 amino acids. Trimming took 6 bases from V and 3 from J; bases not matched to a gene: 2. Per the germline V gene, CDR1 is KGHPV and CDR2 is FQNQEV (reference sequence). CDR3 loop: CASSRDRDTEVFF. CDR3 DNA (partial): TGTGCCAGCAGCCGGGACAGGGACACAGAAGTCTTC.

Concerning this clone: Gene names are mouse gene names. The read terminates 1 residue before the CDR3 end, so the remaining end is supplied by the germline J gene. This sequence joins TRBV26 and TRBJ2-3; tentative D call: TRBD2 (5 bases). Trimming left V 6 bases short and J 1 base short, with 8 bases between. Germline V gene lookup returns CDR1 KGHPV and CDR2 FQNQEV (reference sequence). The CDR3 loop spans 13 amino acids. The covered CDR3 bases are TGTGCCAGCAGGGACTCGGGTGCAGAAACGCTGTAT. It is translated as CASRDSGAETLY. The entire CDR3 reads CASRDSGAETLYF.

On this clone: Mouse germline and gene names are used. Read sequence stops 1 residue before the CDR3 end, and the germline J gene provides the missing end. V gene TRBV22 combines with J gene TRBJ1-2; TRBD1 is the table's D call and was not checked against the DNA. TRBV22 is a pseudogene. The CDR3 sequence is 13 residues long. The sequenced CDR3 bases are TGTGCCAGCAGGACAAATGCAAACTCCGACTACACC. Translated, it gives CASRTNANSDYT. The whole CDR3 protein is CASRTNANSDYTF.

Worth noting for this clone: Germline and genes: mouse. The read is 1 residue too short to cover the CDR3 end, so that end is filled in from the germline J gene. V gene TRBV3 combines with J gene TRBJ1-1, with 8 bases identical to TRBD1. J lost 0 bases, V lost 5 bases, and 5 bases had no gene match. The germline gives CDR1 SNHLY, CDR2 FYNGKV (reference sequence). CDR3 length: 15 amino acids. CDR3 residues: CASSPQQGANTEVFF. CDR3 DNA (partial): TGTGCCAGCAGCCCGCAACAGGGGGCAAACACAGAAGTCTTC.

With respect to this clone: The listed genes are named as in mouse. The CDR3 end falls 1 residue outside the read, so it is completed with the germline J gene. The V gene is TRBV3, the J gene TRBJ2-7, with 7 bases identical to TRBD2. Germline CDR1 is SNHLY and CDR2 is FYNGKV (reference sequence). Trimming took 5 bases from V and 6 from J; bases not matched to a gene: 7. This CDR3 comprises 13 residues. The CDR3 reads CASSPSGGSEQYF. The CDR3 bases that were read are TGTGCCAGCAGCCCCAGTGGGGGGAGTGAACAGTAC.

This clone was counted between two and nine times. Gene names follow the mouse nomenclature. The DNA ends 1 residue before the CDR3 does, and the rest of the CDR3 is filled in from the germline J gene. V usage is TRBV31 and J usage is TRBJ2-7, with D unresolved. The CDR3 consists of 13 residues. Per the germline V gene, CDR1 is GKSSPN and CDR2 is SITVG. V was clipped by 5 bases and J by 0 bases, with 11 bases between them. Partial CDR3 DNA: TGTGCCTGGCATCCAGAGAGCTCCTATGAACAGTAC. Protein sequence: CAWHPESSYEQY. The entire CDR3 protein reads CAWHPESSYEQYF.

On this clone itself: The gene symbols are mouse symbols. From the germline J gene comes the end of the CDR3, since the read stops 1 residue before it. The V call is TRBV16, the J call TRBJ1-3; TRBD1 agrees at 9 bases. The ends lost 4 bases at V and 7 bases at J; junction bases unmatched: 5. There are 14 residues in the CDR3. Germline V lookup: CDR1 SGHSA, CDR2 FRNQAP. The CDR3 here is CASSSGTGINTLYF. The CDR3 bases that were read are TGTGCAAGCAGCTCCGGGACAGGGATTAATACGCTCTAT.

With regard to this clone: Here the gene names and germline are mouse. The observed sequence ends 1 residue before the CDR3 terminus, with the missing tail filled in from the germline J gene. V and J are TRBV23 and TRBJ2-3. The CDR3 spans 15 residues. The V gene's germline CDR1 is KGHTA and CDR2 FQNQQP. The CDR3 bases that were read are TGCTCCAGCAGTCAAAAGGGCCCTAGTGCAGAAACGCTGTAT. It codes for CSSSQKGPSAETLY. The entire CDR3 sequence reads CSSSQKGPSAETLYF.

For this clone: Gene names follow the mouse nomenclature. The read comes to an end 1 residue before the CDR3 does, leaving the germline J gene to fill in the end. The J gene is TRBJ1-1, the V gene TRBV15; D call uncertain. The CDR3 loop spans 14 amino acids. CDR1 and CDR2 from the germline V gene are SGHND and FRSKSL. V lost 3 bases, J lost 0 bases, and 8 bases lay in between. CDR3 bases read: TGTGCCAGCAGTTTGGTCGGCCAGAACACAGAAGTCTTC. Its protein product is CASSLVGQNTEVF. The whole CDR3 protein is CASSLVGQNTEVFF.

As regards this clone: Germline and genes here are mouse. The DNA ends 1 residue before the CDR3 does, and the rest of the CDR3 is filled in from the germline J gene. The same CDR3 is also encoded by other DNA sequences in this sample. The V call is TRBV26, the J call TRBJ2-3; 9 bases are a match to TRBD2. Unmatched junction bases numbered 7, after V lost 0 bases and J lost 3 bases. CDR1 KGHPV and CDR2 FQNQEV come from the germline V gene (reference sequence). CDR3 length equals 17 residues. Incomplete CDR3 DNA: TGTGCCAGCAGTCTGTCCTGGGGGGGAGGGGGGGCAGAAACGCTGTAT. This codes for CASSLSWGGGGAETLY. The entire CDR3 protein is CASSLSWGGGGAETLYF.

In the case of this clone: Gene names follow the mouse nomenclature. The CDR3 extends 1 residue past the end of the read, so its final part is completed from the germline J gene. The gene calls are TRBV29 and TRBJ2-7; 8 positions match TRBD2. CDR3 size: 14 residues. Germline lookup yields CDR1 MSHET and CDR2 SYDVDS. Trimming cost V 5 bases and J 2 bases; bases outside gene matches: 5. CDR3 amino acids: CASSLRTGPYEQYF. The CDR3 bases that were read are TGTGCTAGCAGTCTAAGGACTGGGCCCTATGAACAGTAC.

Sample share makes this clone medium-sized. Mouse gene names and germline throughout. The CDR3 extends 1 residue past the end of the read, so its final part is completed from the germline J gene. The chain has TRBV29 and TRBJ1-4; 8 bases agree with TRBD1. CDR1 and CDR2 (germline): MSHET, SYDVDS. J lost 0 bases, V lost 5 bases, and 2 bases had no gene match. The CDR3 has 15 residues. CDR3 region: CASSPDRVSNERLFF. CDR3 DNA, as far as it was read: TGTGCTAGCAGTCCGGACAGGGTTTCCAACGAAAGATTATTT.